The 15 T cell receptor beta chains in this list originate from one sample, sequenced in a study of blood T cell repertoires in COVID-19. Using immunoSEQ multiplex PCR, the repertoire was profiled, and TCRdb retains in-frame clones only, with some absent. The sample lists about 480,000 clones, approximately 92% seen once, with 0.75% to 0.9% in the top ten. The sequencing sample was made of peripheral blood. The receptors were gathered from a man aged 18 to 35 with COVID-19, enrolled during active disease.

The chain combines TRBV12-3 or TRBV12-4 with TRBJ2-7; 7 nucleotides match TRBD2. V was clipped by 5 bases and J by 6 bases; unmatched bases: 7. The CDR3 has 13 residues. CDR3 amino acids: CASSAERGREQYF. CDR3 in DNA: TGTGCCAGCAGTGCCGAGCGGGGCCGCGAGCAGTACTTC.

The chain couples TRBV5-1 to TRBJ1-2; 10 nucleotides line up with TRBD1. The CDR3 runs 14 residues. V lost 5 bases and J lost 8; bases outside the gene matches: 9. Germline CDR1 is SGHRS and CDR2 is YFSETQ. The CDR3 here is CASSSTGGRGGYTF. CDR3 coding DNA: TGCGCCAGCAGTTCGACAGGGGGCCGGGGCGGCTACACCTTC.

Notes on this clone: This same CDR3 is encoded by further DNA sequences in the sample. The rearrangement joins TRBV20-1 to TRBJ1-1, with unresolved D. Germline CDR1 is DFQATT and CDR2 is SNEGSKA (reference sequence). V lost 3 bases and J 1 base, leaving 3 bases between the germline ends. This CDR3 spans 11 amino acids. This CDR3 is CSARANTEAFF. In DNA form, the CDR3 reads TGCAGTGCTAGGGCGAACACTGAAGCTTTCTTT.

The CDR3 here is CASSLDEGDTIYF. The CDR3 region has the DNA TGCGCCAGCAGCTTGGACGAGGGGGACACCATATATTTT. The gene calls are TRBV5-1 and TRBJ1-3; D is perhaps TRBD1 (6 bases). The CDR3 consists of 13 residues. Germline V gene data show CDR1 as SGHRS and CDR2 as YFSETQ. Trimming shortened V by 0 bases and J by 8 bases, and 9 bases separated the two germline ends.

The chain uses TRBV7-9 and TRBJ1-1; 8 nucleotides line up with TRBD1. CDR1 SEHNR and CDR2 FQNEAQ come from the germline V gene (reference sequence). The trim removed 5 bases at V and 0 bases at J, leaving 5 bases unmatched. This CDR3 is 15 amino acids long. CDR3 in amino acids: CASSHGQGLNTEAFF. As DNA, the CDR3 is TGTGCCAGCAGCCACGGACAGGGCTTGAACACTGAAGCTTTCTTT. The full variable domain, with the rest looked up from reference TRBV7-9 and TRBJ1-1, is DTGVSQNPRHKITKRGQNVTFRCDPISEHNRLYWYRQTLGQGPEFLTYFQNEAQLEKSRLLSDRFSAERPKGSFSTLEIQRTEQGDSAMYLCASSHGQGLNTEAFFGQGTRLTVV.

The chain has TRBV6-2 or TRBV6-3 and TRBJ1-3; no firm D call. Germline-derived CDR1 and CDR2 are MNHEY and SVGEGT. CDR3 length: 13 residues. The ends were cut back, 2 bases at V and 4 bases at J, with 6 bases in the middle. The CDR3 region is CASSYRSGNTIYF. CDR3 coding DNA: TGTGCCAGCAGTTACCGTTCCGGAAACACCATATATTTT.

The V gene is TRBV9, the J gene TRBJ2-1; perhaps TRBD2 as D (5 bases). The germline CDR1 and CDR2 sequences are SGDLS and YYNGEE. Trimming removed 0 bases from V and 7 bases from J, with 11 bases in between. This CDR3 is built from 14 residues. CDR3 protein: CASSVAGTQNEQFF. CDR3 DNA sequence: TGTGCCAGCAGCGTAGCGGGAACACAAAATGAGCAGTTCTTC.

The V gene is TRBV7-6, the J gene TRBJ2-7; D perhaps matches TRBD1 (6 bases). Looked up from germline, CDR1 is SGHVS and CDR2 is FNYEAQ. Between the trimmed V and J ends, which lost 5 bases and 6 bases, there was a span of 11 bases. The CDR3 runs 12 residues. Written as DNA, the CDR3 is TGTGCCAGCAGCCAAGGACAGTCCGAGCAGTACTTC. Protein product: CASSQGQSEQYF.

V usage is TRBV14 and J usage is TRBJ2-3; maybe TRBD2 (5 bases). Germline CDR1 SGHDN, CDR2 FVKESK. This CDR3 has 15 amino acids. Trimming cost V 5 bases and J 3 bases, with 15 bases left between them. The CDR3 sequence is CASSWAAGWTDTQYF. The CDR3 nucleotides read TGTGCCAGCAGCTGGGCGGCGGGCTGGACAGATACGCAGTATTTT.

CDR3 nucleotide sequence: TGTGCCTGGAGTCAAACAGTAAGGAGCTACACCTTC. This translates into CAWSQTVRSYTF. The chain links TRBV30 to TRBJ1-2; D unresolved. This CDR3 is built from 12 residues. The germline V and J ends were trimmed by 2 bases and 9 bases, with 13 bases remaining between them. Germline V gene sequence: CDR1 GTSNPN, CDR2 SVGIG (reference sequence).

The chain uses TRBV12-5 and TRBJ1-5; weak D call: TRBD1 (5 bases). CDR3 length: 14 amino acids. Germline V gene data show CDR1 as LGHNT and CDR2 as FRNRAP. Trimming removed 6 bases from V and 10 bases from J, with 19 bases in between. This chain's CDR3 is CASGNSGPRGPQHF. The DNA of the CDR3 is TGTGCTAGTGGAAACTCGGGACCGCGGGGCCCCCAGCATTTT.

The rearrangement uses TRBV18 and TRBJ2-7; the match to TRBD2 covers 11 bases. The V segment lost 3 bases and the J segment 0 bases; nucleotides outside the gene matches: 1. Germline V lookup: CDR1 KGHSH, CDR2 LQKENI. CDR3 size: 15 residues. The CDR3 nucleotides are TGTGCCAGCTCACCGGGACTAGCGGCCTCCTACGAGCAGTACTTC. Translating gives CASSPGLAASYEQYF.

V usage is TRBV7-8 and J usage is TRBJ1-1; D is unresolved. Deletions cut 1 base from V and 1 base from J, with 10 bases between. The CDR3 covers 15 residues. From germline, CDR1 is SGHVS and CDR2 FQNEAQ. The CDR3 loop is CASSLDEAPNTEAFF. CDR3 nucleotides: TGTGCCAGCAGCTTAGATGAGGCCCCGAACACTGAAGCTTTCTTT.

The chain recombines TRBV2 with TRBJ1-5; TRBD1 agrees at 7 bases. J was trimmed by 7 bases and V by 5 bases; bases with no gene match: 8. The CDR3 is made up of 14 amino acids. Germline loops: CDR1 SNHLY, CDR2 FYNNEI. In DNA, the CDR3 is TGTGCCAGCAGTTCACGACAGGGCGGACAGCCCCAGCATTTT. It encodes CASSSRQGGQPQHF.

The chain uses TRBV30 and TRBJ2-7; 7 positions agree with TRBD2. Germline V lookup: CDR1 GTSNPN, CDR2 SVGIG (reference sequence). V trimming: 2 bases; J trimming: 1 base; junction bases outside the gene matches: 5. This CDR3 contains 14 residues. The CDR3 sequence is CAWSISGGSYEQYF. The DNA of the CDR3 is TGTGCCTGGAGTATCTCCGGGGGGTCCTACGAGCAGTACTTC.